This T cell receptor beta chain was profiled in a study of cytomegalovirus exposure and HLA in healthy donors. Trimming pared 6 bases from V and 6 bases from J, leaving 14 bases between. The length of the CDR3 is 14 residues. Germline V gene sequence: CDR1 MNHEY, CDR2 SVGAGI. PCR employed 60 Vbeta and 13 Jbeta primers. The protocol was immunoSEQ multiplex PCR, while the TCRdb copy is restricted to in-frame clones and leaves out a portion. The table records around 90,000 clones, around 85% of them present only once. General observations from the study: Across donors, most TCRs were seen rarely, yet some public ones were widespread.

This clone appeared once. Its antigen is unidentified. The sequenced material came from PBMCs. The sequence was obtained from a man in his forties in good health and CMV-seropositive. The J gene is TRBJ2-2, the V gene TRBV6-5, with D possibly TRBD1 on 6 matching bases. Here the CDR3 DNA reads TGTGCCAGCAGAGCACCCCAGGGGCCCGGGGAGCTGTTTTTT. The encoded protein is CASRAPQGPGELFF.